These 9 T cell receptor beta chains share one sample of origin, sequenced in a study of OX40 agonist ivuxolimab in advanced cancers. Library preparation employed the immunoSEQ multiplex PCR assay. TCRdb retrieved this table from immuneACCESS and kept in-frame rearrangements only. Not all clones are present; in checked studies, unresolved V genes account for under half, and no reason is known for the remainder. This sample holds around 84,000 clones; about 93% were observed only once. The ten top clones hold roughly 0.4% of the sample. The source was CD4+ or CD8+ T cells sorted from blood, collected in a trial of the OX40 agonist ivuxolimab. These receptor sequences come from an adult with an advanced solid tumor such as melanoma, head and neck, liver or kidney cancer.

The genes are TRBV7-2 and TRBJ1-2; D might be TRBD1 (6 bases). V was cut by 5 bases and J by 5 bases, with 18 bases left in between. Germline CDR1 and CDR2: SGHTA and FQGNSA. The CDR3 length is 15 residues. The CDR3 DNA is TGTGCCAGCAGCCACCAAGAACAGGGACGTTATGGCTACACCTTC. This encodes CASSHQEQGRYGYTF.

The chain links TRBV18 to TRBJ2-7; D is tentatively TRBD1 or TRBD2 (5 bases each). With 2 bases removed from V and 5 bases from J, the gap between germline ends came to 10 bases. CDR3 size: 13 residues. Germline CDR1 is KGHSH and CDR2 is LQKENI. For the CDR3, the DNA is TGTGCCAGCTCACCAGAGGGGTGGAACGAGCAGTACTTC. Residues: CASSPEGWNEQYF. The full variable domain, its missing parts supplied by reference TRBV18 and TRBJ2-7, is NAGVMQNPRHLVRRRGQEARLRCSPMKGHSHVYWYRQLPEEGLKFMVYLQKENIIDESGMPKERFSAEFPKEGPSILRIQQVVRGDSAAYFCASSPEGWNEQYFGPGTRLTVT.

The genes are TRBV7-2 and TRBJ2-2; a weak D match, TRBD2 (5 bases). The length of the CDR3 is 13 residues. Trimming stripped 6 bases from V and 6 bases from J, with 11 bases between. Germline V gene sequence: CDR1 SGHTA, CDR2 FQGNSA. Here the CDR3 reads CASRLEWSGELFF. The CDR3 region has the DNA TGTGCCAGCAGACTAGAATGGTCCGGGGAGCTGTTTTTT.

V is TRBV19 and J is TRBJ2-7, with D uncertain. Trimming left V 5 bases short and J 3 bases short, with 17 bases between. The length of the CDR3 is 15 residues. Germline V gives CDR1 LNHDA, CDR2 SQIVND (reference sequence). The chain's CDR3 is CASSSGFIDYYEQYF. In DNA form, the CDR3 reads TGTGCCAGTAGTTCTGGGTTTATAGATTACTACGAGCAGTACTTC.

This clone was counted only a few times. The rearrangement links TRBV19 to TRBJ2-7, with D possibly being TRBD2 (5 bases). CDR3 size: 13 residues. Germline CDR1 and CDR2: LNHDA and SQIVND (reference sequence). Trimming removed 5 bases at V and 4 bases at J, with 12 bases between. CDR3 residues: CASSGPGWYEQYF. The CDR3 bases are TGTGCCAGTAGTGGGCCGGGGTGGTACGAGCAGTACTTC. Using reference TRBV19 and TRBJ2-7 for the parts outside the CDR3, the full variable domain is DGGITQSPKYLFRKEGQNVTLSCEQNLNHDAMYWYRQDPGQGLRLIYYSQIVNDFQKGDIAEGYSVSREKKESFPLTVTSAQKNPTAFYLCASSGPGWYEQYFGPGTRLTVT.

The V call is TRBV19, the J call TRBJ1-1, with a possible D match to TRBD1 (6 bases). Germline CDR1 reads LNHDA; CDR2 reads SQIVND (reference sequence). The ends were cut back, 4 bases at V and 1 base at J, with 13 bases in the middle. The CDR3 covers 15 residues. The DNA for the CDR3 is TGTGCCAGTAGTACCCACAGGGCGGAGAACACTGAAGCTTTCTTT. Protein product: CASSTHRAENTEAFF.

This chain joins TRBV6-1 and TRBJ1-1; 9 bases map to TRBD1. Germline CDR1 MNHNS, CDR2 SASEGT. Trimming cost V 6 bases and J 8 bases; bases outside gene matches: 13. This CDR3 contains 15 residues. CDR3 in amino acids: CASRDRDRVSTEAFF. DNA of the CDR3: TGTGCCAGCAGGGACCGGGACAGGGTCTCAACGGAAGCTTTCTTT.

The chain joins TRBV7-9 to TRBJ2-3; TRBD2 aligns across 10 bases. The germline V gene encodes CDR1 SEHNR and CDR2 FQNEAQ (reference sequence). Trimming removed 5 bases from V and 4 bases from J; junction bases left unmatched: 9. This CDR3 is 16 amino acids long. The CDR3 DNA reads as TGTGCCAGCAGCCCAGGAGCGGGGGGGCCAGCAGATACGCAGTATTTT. Translating gives CASSPGAGGPADTQYF.

This chain joins TRBV6-5 and TRBJ1-2; no definite D call. There are 11 residues in the CDR3. The V and J ends lost 2 bases and 6 bases respectively, with 4 bases between them. CDR1 and CDR2 from the germline V gene are MNHEY and SVGAGI. The CDR3 DNA follows: TGTGCCAGCAGTTACCAAGATGGCTACACCTTC. Translated, it gives CASSYQDGYTF.